A selection of T cell receptor beta chains follows, all from one sample in a study of cytomegalovirus exposure and HLA in healthy donors. TCRdb keeps only in-frame clones here, not all; method: immunoSEQ multiplex PCR. The sample shows about 160,000 clones, around 80% of them seen only once. The material sequenced was PBMCs. The origin of the receptors is a man aged 25-45 years in good health and CMV-seronegative. Each CDR3 is given with its conserved first and last residue. Fields, in order: D gene, V gene, J gene, clone size, CDR3 protein, CDR3 DNA. D genes are given only for firm matches. A row's size may be missing; if present it is once, few, many or a size class.

d_call: TRBD2; v_call: TRBV30; j_call: TRBJ2-7; clone_size: -; cdr3_aa: CACLRAGAYEQYF; cdr3_nt: TGTGCCTGCCTGAGGGCGGGGGCCTACGAGCAGTACTTC
d_call: -; v_call: TRBV11-3; j_call: TRBJ2-2; clone_size: -; cdr3_aa: CASSYGLGNTGELFF; cdr3_nt: TGTGCCAGCAGCTACGGGTTGGGGAACACCGGGGAGCTGTTTTTT
d_call: TRBD2; v_call: TRBV9; j_call: TRBJ2-1; clone_size: once; cdr3_aa: CASSDGLAGRVSSYNEQFF; cdr3_nt: TGTGCCAGCAGCGACGGACTAGCGGGAAGAGTTAGCTCCTACAATGAGCAGTTCTTC
d_call: -; v_call: TRBV30; j_call: TRBJ1-1; clone_size: -; cdr3_aa: CACNRGFLFPEAFF; cdr3_nt: TGTGCCTGTAATAGGGGCTTCTTGTTCCCTGAAGCTTTCTTT
d_call: -; v_call: TRBV2; j_call: TRBJ1-3; clone_size: -; cdr3_aa: CAGSGDLGNTIYF; cdr3_nt: TGTGCCGGCTCAGGGGATCTTGGAAACACCATATATTTT
d_call: -; v_call: TRBV7-9; j_call: TRBJ2-7; clone_size: -; cdr3_aa: CASSLVDGAEYF; cdr3_nt: TGTGCCAGCAGCTTAGTCGATGGTGCGGAGTACTTC
d_call: -; v_call: TRBV30; j_call: TRBJ1-1; clone_size: -; cdr3_aa: CAWSVGGVNTEAFF; cdr3_nt: TGTGCCTGGAGTGTCGGGGGGGTGAACACTGAAGCTTTCTTT
d_call: TRBD2; v_call: TRBV2; j_call: TRBJ2-3; clone_size: -; cdr3_aa: CASTESRADTHSGLWGDTQYF; cdr3_nt: TGTGCCAGCACAGAAAGTCGGGCAGATACGCACTCGGGACTATGGGGAGATACGCAGTATTTT
d_call: -; v_call: TRBV9; j_call: TRBJ2-1; clone_size: -; cdr3_aa: CASSVEGAQSPFNNEQFF; cdr3_nt: TGTGCCAGCAGCGTAGAAGGGGCTCAATCCCCGTTTAACAATGAGCAGTTCTTC
d_call: TRBD1; v_call: TRBV7-9; j_call: TRBJ2-1; clone_size: -; cdr3_aa: CASSLVGLPTDRGSYEQFF; cdr3_nt: TGTGCCAGCAGCTTAGTTGGCCTCCCAACGGACAGGGGATCGTATGAGCAGTTCTTC
d_call: -; v_call: TRBV11-3; j_call: TRBJ2-2; clone_size: -; cdr3_aa: CASSLGRETGELFF; cdr3_nt: TGTGCCAGCAGCTTAGGACGGGAAACCGGGGAGCTGTTTTTT
d_call: -; v_call: TRBV5-1; j_call: TRBJ1-1; clone_size: few; cdr3_aa: CASSLGATGLNTEAFF; cdr3_nt: TGCGCCAGCAGCTTGGGCGCCACAGGCTTGAACACTGAAGCTTTCTTT
d_call: TRBD1; v_call: TRBV27; j_call: TRBJ1-6; clone_size: -; cdr3_aa: CASSVGTGDRINSPLHF; cdr3_nt: TGTGCCAGCAGTGTTGGGACAGGGGATAGGATCAATTCACCCCTCCACTTT
d_call: -; v_call: TRBV19; j_call: TRBJ1-1; clone_size: -; cdr3_aa: CASSPRNTEAFF; cdr3_nt: TGTGCCAGTAGTCCCCGGAACACTGAAGCTTTCTTT
d_call: -; v_call: TRBV11-3; j_call: TRBJ1-4; clone_size: -; cdr3_aa: CASSLSRTGKLFF; cdr3_nt: TGTGCCAGCAGCCTCAGTCGAACAGGAAAACTGTTTTTT
d_call: -; v_call: TRBV6-6; j_call: TRBJ2-3; clone_size: -; cdr3_aa: CASSGRGGKGDTQYF; cdr3_nt: TGTGCCAGCAGTGGGAGGGGGGGCAAAGGGGATACGCAGTATTTT
d_call: TRBD1; v_call: TRBV10-3; j_call: TRBJ2-7; clone_size: once; cdr3_aa: CAISDPDRGSNEQYF; cdr3_nt: TGTGCCATCAGTGACCCAGACAGGGGAAGCAACGAGCAGTACTTC
d_call: -; v_call: TRBV27; j_call: TRBJ2-3; clone_size: -; cdr3_aa: CASSLWPADSTDTQYF; cdr3_nt: TGTGCCAGCAGTCTCTGGCCAGCGGATAGCACAGATACGCAGTATTTT
d_call: -; v_call: TRBV28; j_call: TRBJ1-1; clone_size: once; cdr3_aa: CASSLSTDMNTEAFF; cdr3_nt: TGTGCCAGCAGTTTATCCACAGATATGAACACTGAAGCTTTCTTT
d_call: -; v_call: TRBV5-1; j_call: TRBJ1-2; clone_size: -; cdr3_aa: CASSLASGLQQTLFF; cdr3_nt: TGCGCCAGCAGCTTGGCCTCGGGTCTTCAGCAGACTCTCTTCTTC
d_call: TRBD2; v_call: TRBV29-1; j_call: TRBJ2-5; clone_size: -; cdr3_aa: CSAGLAGPETQYF; cdr3_nt: TGCAGCGCCGGACTAGCGGGCCCAGAGACCCAGTACTTC
d_call: -; v_call: TRBV5-4; j_call: TRBJ2-5; clone_size: few; cdr3_aa: CASSSLGGLETQYF; cdr3_nt: TGTGCCAGCAGCTCCTTGGGGGGGCTGGAGACCCAGTACTTC
d_call: TRBD1; v_call: TRBV9; j_call: TRBJ2-5; clone_size: -; cdr3_aa: CASSTQGAKETQYF; cdr3_nt: TGTGCCAGCAGCACACAGGGGGCTAAAGAGACCCAGTACTTC
d_call: TRBD2; v_call: TRBV7-6; j_call: TRBJ2-1; clone_size: once; cdr3_aa: CASSSGIAGGYNEQFF; cdr3_nt: TGTGCCAGCAGCTCAGGGATAGCGGGGGGCTACAATGAGCAGTTCTTC
d_call: -; v_call: TRBV5-4; j_call: TRBJ2-3; clone_size: -; cdr3_aa: CASSLGGTGTRTHTDTQYF; cdr3_nt: TGTGCCAGCAGCTTGGGGGGGACAGGGACTAGGACCCACACAGATACGCAGTATTTT
d_call: TRBD1; v_call: TRBV2; j_call: TRBJ1-2; clone_size: -; cdr3_aa: CASRDRVMYGYTF; cdr3_nt: TGTGCCAGCAGAGACAGGGTGATGTATGGCTACACCTTC
d_call: -; v_call: TRBV2; j_call: TRBJ1-5; clone_size: -; cdr3_aa: CASKQGQAVNQPQHF; cdr3_nt: TGTGCCAGCAAACAGGGCCAAGCGGTCAATCAGCCCCAGCATTTT
d_call: -; v_call: TRBV2; j_call: TRBJ1-4; clone_size: -; cdr3_aa: CASSFFKQKAAYDEKLFF; cdr3_nt: TGTGCCAGCAGTTTTTTCAAGCAGAAGGCGGCATACGATGAAAAACTGTTTTTT
d_call: -; v_call: TRBV27; j_call: TRBJ1-2; clone_size: -; cdr3_aa: CASRTNPFYGYTF; cdr3_nt: TGTGCCAGCCGGACAAATCCCTTCTATGGCTACACCTTC
d_call: -; v_call: TRBV29-1; j_call: TRBJ2-7; clone_size: -; cdr3_aa: CSVALPGFEQYF; cdr3_nt: TGCAGCGTCGCCCTACCGGGGTTCGAGCAGTACTTC
d_call: -; v_call: TRBV27; j_call: TRBJ2-3; clone_size: -; cdr3_aa: CASSPGGPREQYF; cdr3_nt: TGTGCCAGCAGCCCTGGCGGCCCTCGTGAGCAGTATTTT
d_call: TRBD1; v_call: TRBV19; j_call: TRBJ1-5; clone_size: few; cdr3_aa: CASRQGAGNQPQHF; cdr3_nt: TGTGCCAGTAGGCAGGGGGCTGGCAATCAGCCCCAGCATTTT
d_call: TRBD2; v_call: TRBV30; j_call: TRBJ2-1; clone_size: -; cdr3_aa: CAWSVALAGGREQFF; cdr3_nt: TGTGCCTGGAGTGTTGCACTAGCGGGAGGTCGTGAGCAGTTCTTC
d_call: -; v_call: TRBV4-3; j_call: TRBJ1-5; clone_size: few; cdr3_aa: CASSPDRYSNQPQHF; cdr3_nt: TGCGCCAGCAGCCCGGACAGATATAGCAATCAGCCCCAGCATTTT
d_call: -; v_call: TRBV9; j_call: TRBJ2-1; clone_size: few; cdr3_aa: CASSAGDNEQFF; cdr3_nt: TGTGCCAGCAGCGCGGGGGACAATGAGCAGTTCTTC
d_call: TRBD1; v_call: TRBV5-8; j_call: TRBJ1-2; clone_size: -; cdr3_aa: CASRRTGTDGYTF; cdr3_nt: TGTGCCAGCAGACGGACAGGGACCGACGGCTACACCTTC
d_call: TRBD2; v_call: TRBV13; j_call: TRBJ2-7; clone_size: -; cdr3_aa: CASSLGRASGLGEQYF; cdr3_nt: TGTGCCAGCAGCTTAGGCCGGGCTAGCGGACTCGGGGAGCAGTACTTC
d_call: -; v_call: TRBV28; j_call: TRBJ2-2; clone_size: -; cdr3_aa: CASSFGGGYTGELFF; cdr3_nt: TGTGCCAGCAGTTTCGGTGGCGGGTACACCGGGGAGCTGTTTTTT
d_call: TRBD1; v_call: TRBV6-5; j_call: TRBJ1-1; clone_size: -; cdr3_aa: CASGTGGWQNEAFF; cdr3_nt: TGTGCCAGCGGTACAGGGGGCTGGCAGAATGAAGCTTTCTTT
d_call: -; v_call: TRBV5-6; j_call: TRBJ1-1; clone_size: few; cdr3_aa: CASSPGDAEAFF; cdr3_nt: TGTGCCAGCAGTCCGGGGGACGCTGAAGCTTTCTTT